Below, one T cell receptor (beta chain) is given with its context. Its specificity is not known. Libraries were prepared by immunoSEQ multiplex PCR; TCRdb keeps only in-frame clonotypes and omits some of them. The sample holds 97,000 or so clones, roughly 80% seen once. Germline loops: CDR1 MNHNY, CDR2 SVGAGI (reference sequence). Trimming at V came to 5 bases and at J to 7 bases, leaving 11 bases not matched to a gene. This CDR3 has 14 residues. The sample comes from a study of T cell responses to AZD1222 COVID-19 vaccine. At the level of the study: Pooled samples include second doses given at about 4 or 12 weeks.

Study-wide results and limits: Baseline serology detected seropositivity in only a handful of AZD1222 recipients. The donor group comprised mostly white British people and more females; the analysis possibly underestimated clonal diversity. Two doses of AZD1222 preceded a rise in Spike-specific TCR breadth and depth.

The genes are TRBV6-6 and TRBJ2-7; 7 bases align to TRBD2. Sequenced here: peripheral blood, sampled on day 0 of AZD1222 vaccination. This sequence originates from an adult in good health. CDR3 residues: CASSGRGGSSEQYF. The CDR3 nucleotides read TGTGCCAGCAGTGGGAGGGGCGGGAGTAGTGAGCAGTACTTC.